These 17 T cell receptor beta chains came from one sample sequenced in a study of control samples from healthy donors and cancer patients. Generated by immunoSEQ multiplex PCR, the TCRdb table keeps only in-frame clones and is missing some. The sample holds thousands of clones; 65% to 80% are singletons and the top ten take 15% to 20%. The sample consisted of formalin-fixed, paraffin-embedded tissue. All receptors derive from a male donor with melanoma.

This clone is large by share. The rearrangement joins TRBV12-3 or TRBV12-4 to TRBJ1-1; D call uncertain. V lost 8 bases and J lost 2, with 12 bases in between. This CDR3 is 13 amino acids long. CDR3 loop: CASVWAVNTEAFF. In nucleotides, the CDR3 is TGTGCCAGCGTGTGGGCAGTCAACACTGAAGCTTTCTTT.

DNA of the CDR3: TGTGCCAGCTCAAACTTCGACCGCCAAGAGACCCAGTACTTC. Translated, it gives CASSNFDRQETQYF. The genes are TRBV18 and TRBJ2-5, with D unclear. V shed 5 bases and J shed 1 base, with 11 bases lying between them. The CDR3 has 14 amino acids. From germline, CDR1 is KGHSH and CDR2 LQKENI. The entire variable domain, with the rest obtained from reference TRBV18 and TRBJ2-5, is as follows: NAGVMQNPRHLVRRRGQEARLRCSPMKGHSHVYWYRQLPEEGLKFMVYLQKENIIDESGMPKERFSAEFPKEGPSILRIQQVVRGDSAAYFCASSNFDRQETQYFGPGTRLLVL.

The V and J genes are TRBV6-2 or TRBV6-3 and TRBJ1-1; possibly TRBD1 for D (6 bases). Germline V lookup: CDR1 MNHEY, CDR2 SVGEGT. V lost 0 bases, J lost 3 bases, and 11 bases lay in between. The CDR3 runs to 15 residues. The CDR3 DNA sequence: TGTGCCAGCAGTTACTCGTCCAGGGGAGACACTGAAGCTTTCTTT. This encodes CASSYSSRGDTEAFF.

The CDR3 loop is CASSLSGGAADTQYF. The CDR3 bases are TGCGCCAGCAGCCTTAGCGGGGGGGCCGCAGATACGCAGTATTTT. This chain connects TRBV10-2 to TRBJ2-3, with 11 bases matching TRBD2. The ends lost 6 bases at V and 4 bases at J; junction bases unmatched: 6. CDR3 length equals 15 residues. The germline V gene encodes CDR1 WSHSY and CDR2 SAAADI.

The chain joins TRBV29-1 to TRBJ2-1; D is unresolved. This CDR3 contains 16 residues. V was pared by 0 bases and J by 1 base, with 13 bases between. Germline CDR1 reads SQVTM; CDR2 reads ANQGSEA. CDR3 coding DNA: TGCAGCGTTGAAGATGGCGATATTGAGTCCTACAATGAGCAGTTCTTC. This gives the protein CSVEDGDIESYNEQFF.

V and J are TRBV28 and TRBJ2-7, with 7 bases fitting TRBD1. Per the germline V gene, CDR1 is MDHEN and CDR2 is SYDVKM. The CDR3 extends over 14 amino acids. V lost 7 bases to trimming and J lost 1 base; unmatched junction nucleotides: 7. As DNA, the CDR3 is TGTGCCAGCAAGACAGGGATGACATCCTACGAGCAGTACTTC. Amino acid sequence: CASKTGMTSYEQYF.

The chain combines TRBV9 with TRBJ2-4; a possible D gene is TRBD1 (6 bases). The CDR3 extends over 18 amino acids. V shed 0 bases and J shed 0 bases, with 16 bases lying between them. Germline V gene data show CDR1 as SGDLS and CDR2 as YYNGEE. The chain's CDR3 is CASSVGIWGPGAKNIQYF. The CDR3 nucleotides are TGTGCCAGCAGCGTAGGGATTTGGGGGCCGGGAGCCAAAAACATTCAGTACTTC. Full variable domain (outside the CDR3, taken from reference TRBV9 and TRBJ2-4): DSGVTQTPKHLITATGQRVTLRCSPRSGDLSVYWYQQSLDQGLQFLIQYYNGEERAKGNILERFSAQQFPDLHSELNLSSLELGDSALYFCASSVGIWGPGAKNIQYFGAGTRLSVL.

The chain combines TRBV5-1 with TRBJ1-6; no definite D call. CDR1 is SGHRS, CDR2 YFSETQ, per germline. The CDR3 is 15 amino acids. Trimming pared 7 bases from V and 8 bases from J, leaving 19 bases between. The CDR3 DNA follows: TGCGCCAGCGCCCCCCAGGTGGAGTCTCATTCACCCCTCCACTTT. This translates into CASAPQVESHSPLHF.

The chain is built from TRBV2 and TRBJ1-1; D gene ambiguous. The germline CDR1 and CDR2 sequences are SNHLY and FYNNEI. Trimming stripped 3 bases from V and 0 bases from J, with 5 bases between. This CDR3 region has 13 residues. Here the CDR3 reads CASSEYLNTEAFF. The CDR3 DNA is TGTGCCAGCAGTGAGTATTTGAACACTGAAGCTTTCTTT.

V gene TRBV18 combines with J gene TRBJ1-6, with D unclear. This CDR3 spans 14 amino acids. The ends were cut back, 2 bases at V and 11 bases at J, with 13 bases in the middle. The V gene's germline CDR1 is KGHSH and CDR2 LQKENI. CDR3 residues: CASSPGTTVTPLHF. The DNA of the CDR3 is TGTGCCAGCTCACCAGGCACCACGGTGACACCCCTCCACTTT.

V gene TRBV19 combines with J gene TRBJ1-2, with TRBD1 matching 7 bases. The J segment lost 2 bases and the V segment lost 5 bases, leaving 5 bases of the junction unmatched. The CDR3 is 14 residues long. CDR1 and CDR2 (germline): LNHDA, SQIVND (reference sequence). The CDR3 region is CASSPRRGNYGYTF. Written as DNA, the CDR3 is TGTGCCAGTAGTCCCCGCAGGGGGAACTATGGCTACACCTTC.

The genes are TRBV7-9 and TRBJ1-2; TRBD1 is a possible D gene (5 bases). The CDR3 runs to 14 residues. V lost 4 bases and J 7 bases, leaving 16 bases between the germline ends. CDR1 and CDR2 from the germline V gene are SEHNR and FQNEAQ (reference sequence). This CDR3 reads CASSSGPSVGGYTF. Written as DNA, the CDR3 is TGTGCCAGCAGCTCAGGGCCGTCCGTGGGTGGCTACACCTTC.

The rearrangement joins TRBV6-2 or TRBV6-3 to TRBJ1-3; D remains unclear. Looked up from germline, CDR1 is MNHEY and CDR2 is SVGEGT. V shed 4 bases and J shed 4 bases, with 2 bases lying between them. This CDR3 is 11 amino acids long. Written as DNA, the CDR3 is TGTGCCAGCAGTTTCGGAAACACCATATATTTT. The encoded protein is CASSFGNTIYF.

The V and J genes are TRBV19 and TRBJ1-3; D unclear. CDR3 length: 13 residues. V was trimmed by 2 bases and J by 8 bases, leaving 10 bases between them. Germline CDR1 is LNHDA and CDR2 is SQIVND (reference sequence). The CDR3 DNA follows: TGTGCCAGTAGTATAAATGAGCCGGACACCATATATTTT. It translates to CASSINEPDTIYF.

This chain uses TRBV9 with TRBJ1-5; D gene uncertain. Trimming left V 4 bases short and J 2 bases short, with 13 bases between. CDR1 is SGDLS, CDR2 YYNGEE, per germline. The CDR3 length is 15 residues. CDR3 nucleotides: TGTGCCAGCAGCCAATCCGGGTCAGGCAATCAGCCCCAGCATTTT. Its translation: CASSQSGSGNQPQHF. Variable domain in full (rest from reference TRBV9 and TRBJ1-5): DSGVTQTPKHLITATGQRVTLRCSPRSGDLSVYWYQQSLDQGLQFLIQYYNGEERAKGNILERFSAQQFPDLHSELNLSSLELGDSALYFCASSQSGSGNQPQHFGDGTRLSIL.

The rearrangement joins TRBV28 to TRBJ1-5; D not certain. There are 12 residues in the CDR3. Germline V gives CDR1 MDHEN, CDR2 SYDVKM. Trimming cost V 3 bases and J 2 bases, with 2 bases left between them. The CDR3 DNA follows: TGTGCCAGCAGTTTTGGCAATCAGCCCCAGCATTTT. Amino acids: CASSFGNQPQHF.

V usage is TRBV7-2 and J usage is TRBJ1-2, with D hard to call. CDR1 and CDR2 (germline): SGHTA, FQGNSA. CDR3 size: 15 residues. V was pared by 2 bases and J by 6 bases, with 16 bases between. This CDR3 reads CASSLSVAGKDGYTF. The CDR3 DNA reads as TGTGCCAGCAGCTTAAGTGTTGCCGGGAAGGATGGCTACACCTTC.